Sequencing of this TCR beta chain was carried out in a study of T-cell reconstitution after alpha-beta-depleted transplantation in children (dated by TCRdb to 2015 to 2016). Notes on the research overall: Using TCR repertoire profiling, the study quantitatively followed how T-cell immune reconstitution unfolded in children after TCRalphabeta/CD19-depleted allogeneic hematopoietic cell transplantation. Overall study results and their limits: In some patients, high TCRbeta diversity at day 60 was attributed to recipient T cells and intrathymic progenitors that had survived conditioning. Over subsequent months, a decline in hyperexpanded clone frequencies was noted, and after one year, T-cell counts and TCRbeta diversity were mostly ascribed to newly produced T cells. About two months after transplant, the apparently early recovery of alphabetaT-cell counts reportedly depended on just several hundred clones that had expanded rapidly and came from non-depleted graft cells.

CDR1 and CDR2, per the germline V gene, are SGHAT and FQNNGV. There are 16 amino acids in the CDR3, from cysteine to phenylalanine inclusive. Of all the DNA, just the CDR3 is kept, 48 bases in frame from base 1. The germline V end is reduced by 4 bases and the J end by 0 bases; junction bases left unmatched: 8. Taken with the paper, the label for treatment or condition translates to: allogeneic hematopoietic cell transplantation with graft depleted of TCRalphabeta T cells and CD19 B cells. Transplant recipients were children who received TCRalphabeta/CD19-depleted allogeneic hematopoietic cell grafts. Note on this clonotype: Its cognate antigen has yet to be identified. Base quality data are lacking; no much larger clone is found one base away.

Receptor amplification or capture employed PCR. Sequencing instrument: Illumina HiSeq 2500. TCR libraries were prepared with molecular barcoding, using unique molecular identifiers to normalize TCRbeta repertoire quantification. TCRdb reprocessed the public reads (quality trimming at Q25 with fastp, clone calling with MiXCR) and kept in-frame beta chains. Under each unique CDR3 protein, matching rows form one entry showing the most common genes and DNA. The sample table shows 900,000 or so distinct CDR3 sequences, and less than 20% are seen once. Roughly 4.8% of the sample goes to the ten largest clones.

The sequence was collected from a male patient aged 10-17 years who had a stem cell transplant for acute lymphoblastic leukemia, so the T cells may come from the graft donor. The rearrangement combines TRBV11-2 with TRBJ2-5, with 7 bases aligning to TRBD2. Sequencing used PBMCs, mostly from graft donor cells, obtained 360 days after TCRalphabeta/CD19-depleted stem cell transplant. The DNA reads TGTGCCAGCAGCTCAGGACTAGTCCGGTACCAAGAGACCCAGTACTTC. It specifies CASSSGLVRYQETQYF.